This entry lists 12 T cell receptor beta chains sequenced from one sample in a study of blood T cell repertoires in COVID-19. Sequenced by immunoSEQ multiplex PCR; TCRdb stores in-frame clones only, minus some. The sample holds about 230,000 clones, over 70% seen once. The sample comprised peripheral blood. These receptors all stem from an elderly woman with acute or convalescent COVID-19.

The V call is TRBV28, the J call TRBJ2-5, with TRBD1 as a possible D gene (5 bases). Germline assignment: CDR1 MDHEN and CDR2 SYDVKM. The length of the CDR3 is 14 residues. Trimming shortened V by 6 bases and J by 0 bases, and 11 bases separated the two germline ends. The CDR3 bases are TGTGCCAGCAGACGGAACAGGTACCAAGAGACCCAGTACTTC. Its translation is CASRRNRYQETQYF.

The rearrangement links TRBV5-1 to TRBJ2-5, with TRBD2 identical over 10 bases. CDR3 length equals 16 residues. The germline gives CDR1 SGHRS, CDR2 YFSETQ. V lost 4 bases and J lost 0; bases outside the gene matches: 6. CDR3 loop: CASSNSGGLHQETQYF. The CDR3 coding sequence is TGCGCCAGCAGCAATAGCGGGGGGCTCCACCAAGAGACCCAGTACTTC.

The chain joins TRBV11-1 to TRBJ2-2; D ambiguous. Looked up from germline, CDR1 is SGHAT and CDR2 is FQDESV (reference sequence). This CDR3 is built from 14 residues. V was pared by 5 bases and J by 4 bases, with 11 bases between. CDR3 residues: CASSPQSGTGELFF. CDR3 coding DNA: TGTGCCAGCAGCCCCCAATCAGGCACCGGGGAGCTGTTTTTT. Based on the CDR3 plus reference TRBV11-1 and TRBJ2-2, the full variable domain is EAEVAQSPRYKITEKSQAVAFWCDPISGHATLYWYRQILGQGPELLVQFQDESVVDDSQLPKDRFSAERLKGVDSTLKIQPAELGDSAMYLCASSPQSGTGELFFGEGSRLTVL.

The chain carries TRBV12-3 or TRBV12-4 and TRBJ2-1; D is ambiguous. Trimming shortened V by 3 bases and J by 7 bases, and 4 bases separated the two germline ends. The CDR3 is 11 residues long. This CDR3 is CASSFLNEQFF. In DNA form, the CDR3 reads TGTGCCAGCAGTTTCTTGAATGAGCAGTTCTTC.

The CDR3 DNA reads TGTGCCAGCAGTAGAAGACAGGGGCTCACTGAAGCTTTCTTT. Its translation is CASSRRQGLTEAFF. The J gene is TRBJ1-1, the V gene TRBV25-1; 8 nucleotides line up with TRBD1. Germline CDR1 and CDR2: MGHDK and SYGVNS. The CDR3 extends over 14 amino acids. Unmatched junction bases numbered 6, after V lost 5 bases and J lost 4 bases.

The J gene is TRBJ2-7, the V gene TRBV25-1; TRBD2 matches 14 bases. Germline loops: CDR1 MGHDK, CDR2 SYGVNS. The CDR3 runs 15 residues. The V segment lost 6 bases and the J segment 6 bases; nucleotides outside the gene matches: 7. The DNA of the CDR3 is TGTGCCAGCAGCGGAGGGACTAGCGGGAGATCCGAGCAGTACTTC. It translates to CASSGGTSGRSEQYF.

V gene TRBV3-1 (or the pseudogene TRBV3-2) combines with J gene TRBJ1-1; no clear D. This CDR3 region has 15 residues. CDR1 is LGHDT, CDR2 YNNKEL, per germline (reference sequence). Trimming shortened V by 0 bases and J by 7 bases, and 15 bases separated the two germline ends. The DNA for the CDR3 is TGTGCCAGCAGCCAAGATCCCAGCGAGCCGGGTGAAGCTTTCTTT. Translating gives CASSQDPSEPGEAFF.

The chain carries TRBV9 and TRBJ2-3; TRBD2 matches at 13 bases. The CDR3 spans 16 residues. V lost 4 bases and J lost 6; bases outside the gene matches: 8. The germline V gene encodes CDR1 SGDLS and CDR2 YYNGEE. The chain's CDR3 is CASSSWTSGGKDTQYF. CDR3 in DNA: TGTGCCAGCAGCTCCTGGACTAGCGGGGGAAAGGATACGCAGTATTTT.

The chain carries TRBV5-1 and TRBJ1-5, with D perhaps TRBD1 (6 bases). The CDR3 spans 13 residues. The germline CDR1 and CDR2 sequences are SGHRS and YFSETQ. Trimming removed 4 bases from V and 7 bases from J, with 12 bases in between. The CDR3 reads CASSLQGGQPQHF. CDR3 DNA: TGCGCCAGCAGCCTACAGGGCGGCCAGCCCCAGCATTTT.

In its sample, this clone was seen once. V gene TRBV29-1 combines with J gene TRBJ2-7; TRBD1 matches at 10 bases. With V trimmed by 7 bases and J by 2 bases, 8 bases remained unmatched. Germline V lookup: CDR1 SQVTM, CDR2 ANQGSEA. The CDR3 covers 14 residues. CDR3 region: CSAGQGSSAYEQYF. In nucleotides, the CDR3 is TGCAGCGCGGGACAGGGGTCAAGTGCCTACGAGCAGTACTTC.

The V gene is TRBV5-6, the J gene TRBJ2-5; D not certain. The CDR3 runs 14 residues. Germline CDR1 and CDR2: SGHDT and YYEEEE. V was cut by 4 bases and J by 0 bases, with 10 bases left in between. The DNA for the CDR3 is TGTGCCAGCAGCCCGACTCCTCACCAAGAGACCCAGTACTTC. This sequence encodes CASSPTPHQETQYF.

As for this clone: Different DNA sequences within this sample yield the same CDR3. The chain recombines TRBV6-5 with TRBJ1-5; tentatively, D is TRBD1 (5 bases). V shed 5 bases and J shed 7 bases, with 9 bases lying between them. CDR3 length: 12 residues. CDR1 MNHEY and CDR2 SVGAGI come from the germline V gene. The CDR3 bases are TGTGCCAGCAGTCGCCAGGGCCAGCCCCAGCATTTT. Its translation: CASSRQGQPQHF.